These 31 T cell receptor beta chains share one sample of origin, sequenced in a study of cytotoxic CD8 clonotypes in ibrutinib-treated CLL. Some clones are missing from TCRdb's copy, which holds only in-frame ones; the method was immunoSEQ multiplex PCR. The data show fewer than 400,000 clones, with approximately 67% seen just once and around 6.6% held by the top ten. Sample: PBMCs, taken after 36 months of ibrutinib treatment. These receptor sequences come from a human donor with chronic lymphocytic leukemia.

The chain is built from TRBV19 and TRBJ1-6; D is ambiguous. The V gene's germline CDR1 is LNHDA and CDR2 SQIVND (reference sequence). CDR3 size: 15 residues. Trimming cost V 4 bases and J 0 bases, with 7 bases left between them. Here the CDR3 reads CASSTRSSYNSPLHF. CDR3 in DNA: TGTGCCAGTAGTACCAGGAGCTCCTATAATTCACCCCTCCACTTT.

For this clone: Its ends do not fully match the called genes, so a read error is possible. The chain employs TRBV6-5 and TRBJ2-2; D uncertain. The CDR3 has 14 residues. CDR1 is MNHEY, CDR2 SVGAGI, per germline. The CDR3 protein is CAGSVVWNTGELFF. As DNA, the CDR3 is TGTGCCGGCAGTGTCGTCTGGAACACCGGGGAGCTGTTTTTT.

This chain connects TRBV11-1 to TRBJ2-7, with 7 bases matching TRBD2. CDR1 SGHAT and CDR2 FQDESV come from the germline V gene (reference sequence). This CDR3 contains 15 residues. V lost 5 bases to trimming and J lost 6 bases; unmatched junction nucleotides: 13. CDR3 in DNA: TGTGCCAGCAGCGTCCCGGGAGGCTCCCTCGGCGAGCAGTACTTC. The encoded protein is CASSVPGGSLGEQYF.

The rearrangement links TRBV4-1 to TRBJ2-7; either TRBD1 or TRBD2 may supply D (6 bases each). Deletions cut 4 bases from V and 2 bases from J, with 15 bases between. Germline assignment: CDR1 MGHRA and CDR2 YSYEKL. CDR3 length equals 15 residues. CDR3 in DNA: TGCGCCAGCAGCCCTCAGAGGGGGGACCCCTACGAGCAGTACTTC. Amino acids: CASSPQRGDPYEQYF.

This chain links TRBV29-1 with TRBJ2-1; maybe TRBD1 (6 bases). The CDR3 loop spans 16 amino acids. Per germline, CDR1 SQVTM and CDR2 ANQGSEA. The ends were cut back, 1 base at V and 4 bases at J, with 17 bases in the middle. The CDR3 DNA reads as TGCAGCGTTGAAGGGGCCAGGGGCCTAGAGTACAATGAGCAGTTCTTC. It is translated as CSVEGARGLEYNEQFF.

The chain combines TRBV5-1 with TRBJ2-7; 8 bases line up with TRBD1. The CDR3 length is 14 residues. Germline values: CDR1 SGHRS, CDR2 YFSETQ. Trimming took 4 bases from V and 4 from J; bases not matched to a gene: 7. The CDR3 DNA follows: TGCGCCAGCAGCCCGGACAGGGCTGGGTACGAGCAGTACTTC. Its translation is CASSPDRAGYEQYF.

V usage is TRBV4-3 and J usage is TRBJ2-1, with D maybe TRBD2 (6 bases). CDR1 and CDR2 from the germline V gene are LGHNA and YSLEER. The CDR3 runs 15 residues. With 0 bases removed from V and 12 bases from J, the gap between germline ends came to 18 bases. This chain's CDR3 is CASSQDFPAVGGQFF. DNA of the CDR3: TGCGCCAGCAGCCAAGATTTCCCAGCGGTGGGAGGGCAGTTCTTC.

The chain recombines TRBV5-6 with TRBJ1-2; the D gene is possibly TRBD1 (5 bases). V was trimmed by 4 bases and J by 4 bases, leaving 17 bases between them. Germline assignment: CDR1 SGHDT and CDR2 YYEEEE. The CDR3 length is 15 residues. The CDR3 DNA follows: TGTGCCAGCAGCGAAACGAACCGGGGCAGCTATGGCTACACCTTC. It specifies CASSETNRGSYGYTF.

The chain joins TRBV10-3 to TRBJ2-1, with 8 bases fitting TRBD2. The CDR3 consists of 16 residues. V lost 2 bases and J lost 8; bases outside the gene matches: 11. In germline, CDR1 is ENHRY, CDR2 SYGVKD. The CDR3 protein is CAISEGDLRGVDEQFF. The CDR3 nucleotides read TGTGCCATCAGTGAGGGAGACTTGCGGGGGGTCGATGAGCAGTTCTTC.

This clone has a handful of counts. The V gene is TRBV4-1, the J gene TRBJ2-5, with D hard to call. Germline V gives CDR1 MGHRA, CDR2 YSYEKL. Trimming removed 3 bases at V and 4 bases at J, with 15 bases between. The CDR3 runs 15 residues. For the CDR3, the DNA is TGCGCCAGCAGCCATGGCCCCCTGACCCCAGAGACCCAGTACTTC. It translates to CASSHGPLTPETQYF.

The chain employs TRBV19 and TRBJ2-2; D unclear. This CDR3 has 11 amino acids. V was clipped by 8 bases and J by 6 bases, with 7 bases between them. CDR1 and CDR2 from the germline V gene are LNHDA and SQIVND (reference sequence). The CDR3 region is CASSSSGELFF. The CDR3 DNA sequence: TGTGCCAGTTCAAGCTCCGGGGAGCTGTTTTTT.

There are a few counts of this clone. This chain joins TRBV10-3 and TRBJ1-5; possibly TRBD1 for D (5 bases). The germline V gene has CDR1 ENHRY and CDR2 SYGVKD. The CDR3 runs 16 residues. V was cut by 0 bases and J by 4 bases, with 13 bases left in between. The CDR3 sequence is CAISESKGLVNQPQHF. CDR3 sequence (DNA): TGTGCCATCAGTGAGTCTAAGGGGTTGGTGAATCAGCCCCAGCATTTT.

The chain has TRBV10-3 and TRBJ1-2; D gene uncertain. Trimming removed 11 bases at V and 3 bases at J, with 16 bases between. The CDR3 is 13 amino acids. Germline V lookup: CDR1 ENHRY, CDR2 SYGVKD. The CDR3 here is CASDMGYDYGYTF. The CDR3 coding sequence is TGTGCCTCAGATATGGGGTATGACTATGGCTACACCTTC.

CDR3 sequence reads: CASSIERRNTEAFF. CDR3 DNA sequence: TGTGCCAGTAGTATTGAGAGGAGGAACACTGAAGCTTTCTTT. The J gene is TRBJ1-1, the V gene TRBV19; D remains ambiguous. Trimming took off 3 bases at V and 1 base at J, with 9 bases between the two ends. The CDR3 loop spans 14 amino acids. The germline V gene encodes CDR1 LNHDA and CDR2 SQIVND (reference sequence). The whole variable domain, remainder taken from reference TRBV19 and TRBJ1-1, is DGGITQSPKYLFRKEGQNVTLSCEQNLNHDAMYWYRQDPGQGLRLIYYSQIVNDFQKGDIAEGYSVSREKKESFPLTVTSAQKNPTAFYLCASSIERRNTEAFFGQGTRLTVV.

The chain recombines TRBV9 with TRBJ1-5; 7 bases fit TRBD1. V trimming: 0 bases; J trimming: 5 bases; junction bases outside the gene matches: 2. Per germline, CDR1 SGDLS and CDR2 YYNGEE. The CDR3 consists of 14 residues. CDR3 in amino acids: CASSVGDRYQPQHF. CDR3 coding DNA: TGTGCCAGCAGCGTAGGGGACAGATATCAGCCCCAGCATTTT.

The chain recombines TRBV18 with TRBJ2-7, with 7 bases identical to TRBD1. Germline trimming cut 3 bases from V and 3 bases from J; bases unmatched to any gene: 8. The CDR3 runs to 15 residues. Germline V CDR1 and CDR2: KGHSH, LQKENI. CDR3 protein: CASSPRTGKDYEQYF. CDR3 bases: TGTGCCAGCTCACCGCGGACAGGCAAGGACTACGAGCAGTACTTC.

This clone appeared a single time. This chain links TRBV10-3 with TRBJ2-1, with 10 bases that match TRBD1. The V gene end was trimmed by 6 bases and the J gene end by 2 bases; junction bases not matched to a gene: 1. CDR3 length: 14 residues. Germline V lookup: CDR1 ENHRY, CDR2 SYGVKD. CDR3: CAIRGTGAYNEQFF. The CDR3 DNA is TGTGCCATCAGGGGGACAGGGGCCTACAATGAGCAGTTCTTC.

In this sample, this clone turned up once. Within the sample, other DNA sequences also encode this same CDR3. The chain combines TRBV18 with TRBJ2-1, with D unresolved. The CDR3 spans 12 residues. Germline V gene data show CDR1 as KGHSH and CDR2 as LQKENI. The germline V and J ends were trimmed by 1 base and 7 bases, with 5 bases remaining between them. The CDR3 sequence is CASSPLSNEQFF. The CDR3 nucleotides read TGTGCCAGCTCACCACTGTCTAATGAGCAGTTCTTC. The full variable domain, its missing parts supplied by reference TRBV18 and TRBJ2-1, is NAGVMQNPRHLVRRRGQEARLRCSPMKGHSHVYWYRQLPEEGLKFMVYLQKENIIDESGMPKERFSAEFPKEGPSILRIQQVVRGDSAAYFCASSPLSNEQFFGPGTRLTVL.

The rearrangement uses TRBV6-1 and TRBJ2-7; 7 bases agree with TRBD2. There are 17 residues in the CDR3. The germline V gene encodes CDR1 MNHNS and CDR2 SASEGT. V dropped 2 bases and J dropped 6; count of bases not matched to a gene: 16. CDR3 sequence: CASSEFGFSGGIREQYF. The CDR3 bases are TGTGCCAGCAGTGAATTTGGGTTTTCGGGAGGCATTCGCGAGCAGTACTTC.

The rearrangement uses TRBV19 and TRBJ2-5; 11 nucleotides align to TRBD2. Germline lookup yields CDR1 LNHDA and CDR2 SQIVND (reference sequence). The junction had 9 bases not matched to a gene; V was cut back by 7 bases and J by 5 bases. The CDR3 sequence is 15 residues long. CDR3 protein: CASTGKLAGVETQYF. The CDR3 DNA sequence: TGTGCCAGTACGGGAAAACTAGCGGGAGTGGAGACCCAGTACTTC.

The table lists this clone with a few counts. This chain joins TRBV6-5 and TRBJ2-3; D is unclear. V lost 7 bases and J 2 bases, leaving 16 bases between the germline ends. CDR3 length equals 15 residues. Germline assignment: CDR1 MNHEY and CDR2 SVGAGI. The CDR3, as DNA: TGTGCCAGCACCCTAACCCTCCTCTCCACAGATACGCAGTATTTT. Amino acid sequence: CASTLTLLSTDTQYF.

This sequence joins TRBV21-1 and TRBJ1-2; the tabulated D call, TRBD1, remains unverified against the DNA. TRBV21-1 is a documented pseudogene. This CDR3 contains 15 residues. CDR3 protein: CASSVRQGANYGYTF. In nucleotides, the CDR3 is TGTGCCAGCAGCGTCCGACAGGGAGCTAACTATGGCTACACCTTC.

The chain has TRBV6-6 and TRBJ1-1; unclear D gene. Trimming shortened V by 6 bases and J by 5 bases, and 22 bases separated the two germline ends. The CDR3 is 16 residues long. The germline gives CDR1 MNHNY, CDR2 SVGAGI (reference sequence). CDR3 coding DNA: TGTGCCAGCAGAGGGAGGGCAAACTCCCGGCAGACTGAAGCTTTCTTT. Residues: CASRGRANSRQTEAFF.

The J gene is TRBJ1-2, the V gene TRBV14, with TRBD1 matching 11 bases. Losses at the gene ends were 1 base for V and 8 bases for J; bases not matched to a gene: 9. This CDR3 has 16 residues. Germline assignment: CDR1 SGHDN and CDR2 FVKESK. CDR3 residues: CASSQGFKGQGGGYTF. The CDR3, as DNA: TGTGCCAGCAGCCAAGGTTTCAAGGGACAGGGGGGCGGCTACACCTTC.

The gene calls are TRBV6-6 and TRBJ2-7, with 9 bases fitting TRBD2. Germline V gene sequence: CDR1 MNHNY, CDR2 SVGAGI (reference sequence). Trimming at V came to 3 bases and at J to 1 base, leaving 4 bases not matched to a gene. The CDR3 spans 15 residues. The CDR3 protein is CASSYLAGGSYEQYF. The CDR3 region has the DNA TGTGCCAGCAGTTATCTGGCGGGAGGGTCCTACGAGCAGTACTTC.

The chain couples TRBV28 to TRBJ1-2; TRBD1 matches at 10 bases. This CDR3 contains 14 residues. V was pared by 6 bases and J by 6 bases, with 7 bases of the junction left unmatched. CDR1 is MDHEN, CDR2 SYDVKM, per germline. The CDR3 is CASSLADRGDGYTF. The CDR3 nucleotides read TGTGCCAGCAGCCTGGCGGACAGGGGGGATGGCTACACCTTC.

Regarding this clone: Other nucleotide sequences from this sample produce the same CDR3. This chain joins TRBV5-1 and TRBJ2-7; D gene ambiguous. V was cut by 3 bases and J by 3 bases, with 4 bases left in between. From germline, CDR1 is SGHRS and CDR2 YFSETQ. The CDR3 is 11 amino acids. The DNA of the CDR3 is TGCGCCAGCAGCTCGGGCTACGAGCAGTACTTC. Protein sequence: CASSSGYEQYF.

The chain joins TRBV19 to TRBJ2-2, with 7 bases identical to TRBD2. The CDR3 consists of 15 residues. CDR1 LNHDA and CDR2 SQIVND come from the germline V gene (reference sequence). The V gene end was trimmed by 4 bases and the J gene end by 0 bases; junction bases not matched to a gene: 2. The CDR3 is CASSTGTTNTGELFF. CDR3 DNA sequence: TGTGCCAGTAGTACAGGGACTACGAACACCGGGGAGCTGTTTTTT. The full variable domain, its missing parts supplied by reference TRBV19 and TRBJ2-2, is DGGITQSPKYLFRKEGQNVTLSCEQNLNHDAMYWYRQDPGQGLRLIYYSQIVNDFQKGDIAEGYSVSREKKESFPLTVTSAQKNPTAFYLCASSTGTTNTGELFFGEGSRLTVL.

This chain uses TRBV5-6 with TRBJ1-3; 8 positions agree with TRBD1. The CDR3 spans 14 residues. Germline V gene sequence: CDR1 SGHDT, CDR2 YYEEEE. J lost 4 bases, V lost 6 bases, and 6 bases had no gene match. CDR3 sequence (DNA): TGTGCCAGCACCGTGACAGGGGCCGGAAACACCATATATTTT. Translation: CASTVTGAGNTIYF. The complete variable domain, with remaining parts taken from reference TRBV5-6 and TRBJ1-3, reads DAGVTQSPTHLIKTRGQQVTLRCSPKSGHDTVSWYQQALGQGPQFIFQYYEEEERQRGNFPDRFSGHQFPNYSSELNVNALLLGDSALYLCASTVTGAGNTIYFGEGSWLTVV.

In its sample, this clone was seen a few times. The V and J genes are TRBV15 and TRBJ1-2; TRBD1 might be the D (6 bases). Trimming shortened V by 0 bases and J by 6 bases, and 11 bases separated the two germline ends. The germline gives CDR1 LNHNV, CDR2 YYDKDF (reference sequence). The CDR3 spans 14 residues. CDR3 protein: CATSRELQGDGYTF. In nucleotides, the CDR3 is TGTGCCACCAGCAGAGAATTACAGGGAGATGGCTACACCTTC.

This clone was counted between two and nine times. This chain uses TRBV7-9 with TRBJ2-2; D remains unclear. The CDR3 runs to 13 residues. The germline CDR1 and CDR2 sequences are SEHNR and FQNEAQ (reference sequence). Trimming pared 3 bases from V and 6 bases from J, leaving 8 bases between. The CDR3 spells CASSFETAGELFF. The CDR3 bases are TGTGCCAGCAGCTTCGAGACGGCCGGGGAGCTGTTTTTT.